One and the same sample provided the 16 T cell receptor beta chains below, sequenced in a study of blood T cell repertoires in COVID-19. Produced via immunoSEQ multiplex PCR; TCRdb's table is partial and in-frame only. The repertoire holds around 250,000 clones, with roughly nine tenths as singletons. Sequenced sample: peripheral blood. Source of these receptors: a man in his sixties with acute or convalescent COVID-19.

About this clone: Distinct nucleotide sequences in the sample also encode this CDR3. V usage is TRBV5-4 and J usage is TRBJ1-4; a possible D gene is TRBD1 (6 bases). CDR1 is SGHNT, CDR2 YYREEE, per germline (reference sequence). V lost 0 bases and J 0 bases, leaving 9 bases between the germline ends. The CDR3 totals 16 residues. The CDR3 DNA sequence: TGTGCCAGCAGCTTGGACAGGGCAACAACTAATGAAAAACTGTTTTTT. It encodes CASSLDRATTNEKLFF.

The chain employs TRBV18 and TRBJ1-6; 8 positions agree with TRBD1. Germline loops: CDR1 KGHSH, CDR2 LQKENI. The V and J ends lost 3 bases and 10 bases, in that order; junction bases with no gene match: 11. The CDR3 is made up of 16 amino acids. CDR3 in DNA: TGTGCCAGCTCACCGATCAGGGGGCAGGGGCACTCACCCCTCCACTTT. This gives the protein CASSPIRGQGHSPLHF.

The CDR3 coding sequence is TGCGCCAGCAGCGTCGACATGGAGGCTTCACCCCTCCACTTT. It translates to CASSVDMEASPLHF. The chain uses TRBV5-1 and TRBJ1-6; no clear D gene. This CDR3 spans 14 amino acids. V gave up 4 bases and J gave up 9 bases, with 14 bases separating them. Germline V gene sequence: CDR1 SGHRS, CDR2 YFSETQ.

The chain uses TRBV5-4 and TRBJ1-4, with 10 bases lining up with TRBD1. Germline V gene sequence: CDR1 SGHNT, CDR2 YYREEE (reference sequence). The ends lost 3 bases at V and 7 bases at J; junction bases unmatched: 6. The CDR3 length is 15 residues. CDR3 DNA: TGTGCCAGCAGCTCGACAGGGGGCATAGGTGAAAAACTGTTTTTT. Its translation is CASSSTGGIGEKLFF.

This sequence joins TRBV28 and TRBJ1-6; the D is unclear. Germline CDR1 MDHEN, CDR2 SYDVKM. The CDR3 length is 12 residues. The V end was cut by 3 bases, the J end by 8 bases, with 5 bases between. CDR3 coding DNA: TGTGCCAGCAGTTTCCCGGATTCACCCCTCCACTTT. This translates into CASSFPDSPLHF.

The gene calls are TRBV28 and TRBJ1-2, with 7 bases aligning to TRBD1. CDR1 is MDHEN, CDR2 SYDVKM, per germline. V was pared by 6 bases and J by 3 bases, with 7 bases of the junction left unmatched. The CDR3 sequence is 14 residues long. CDR3 amino acids: CASRPPQGHYGYTF. The CDR3 DNA sequence: TGTGCCAGCAGACCACCACAGGGGCACTATGGCTACACCTTC.

The chain joins TRBV6-5 to TRBJ2-7; 9 bases match TRBD1. The CDR3 is made up of 14 amino acids. CDR1 and CDR2 from the germline V gene are MNHEY and SVGAGI. The J segment lost 0 bases and the V segment lost 5 bases, leaving 2 bases of the junction unmatched. The CDR3 nucleotides read TGTGCCAGCAGTCGGACAGGGGTCTCCTACGAGCAGTACTTC. Its protein product is CASSRTGVSYEQYF.

The CDR3 loop reads CASSSVGGGLPQETQYF. CDR3 in DNA: TGTGCCAGCAGCTCCGTGGGGGGAGGGCTACCCCAAGAGACCCAGTACTTC. The chain combines TRBV11-2 with TRBJ2-5, with TRBD2 matching over 7 bases. This CDR3 contains 17 residues. The ends lost 4 bases at V and 1 base at J; junction bases unmatched: 12. The germline CDR1 and CDR2 sequences are SGHAT and FQNNGV.

The gene calls are TRBV7-2 and TRBJ2-7; the match to TRBD2 covers 10 bases. The V gene's germline CDR1 is SGHTA and CDR2 FQGNSA. The CDR3 length is 16 residues. The trim removed 0 bases at V and 4 bases at J, leaving 6 bases unmatched. The DNA for the CDR3 is TGTGCCAGCAGCTTAGCGATCTCTAGCGGGAGTTACGAGCAGTACTTC. Amino acids: CASSLAISSGSYEQYF.

The gene calls are TRBV7-2 and TRBJ1-5, with 9 bases identical to TRBD1. Germline assignment: CDR1 SGHTA and CDR2 FQGNSA. Losses at the gene ends were 1 base for V and 6 bases for J; bases not matched to a gene: 4. This CDR3 comprises 15 residues. Written as DNA, the CDR3 is TGTGCCAGCAGCTTAGAAATACAGGGGGCTCAGCCCCAGCATTTT. Its protein is CASSLEIQGAQPQHF. The variable domain in full, completed from reference TRBV7-2 and TRBJ1-5, reads GAGVSQSPSNKVTEKGKDVELRCDPISGHTALYWYRQSLGQGLEFLIYFQGNSAPDKSGLPSDRFSAERTGGSVSTLTIQRTQQEDSAVYLCASSLEIQGAQPQHFGDGTRLSIL.

This rearrangement joins TRBV6-5 to TRBJ2-1; 10 bases align to TRBD2. The trim removed 2 bases at V and 8 bases at J, leaving 6 bases unmatched. CDR1 is MNHEY, CDR2 SVGAGI, per germline. The length of the CDR3 is 15 residues. The CDR3 loop is CASSYPGLAEDEQFF. The CDR3 DNA is TGTGCCAGCAGTTACCCCGGACTAGCGGAGGATGAGCAGTTCTTC.

This chain joins TRBV6-2 or TRBV6-3 and TRBJ2-1; 11 nucleotides align to TRBD2. In germline, CDR1 is MNHEY, CDR2 SVGEGT. This CDR3 has 16 amino acids. The trim removed 5 bases at V and 0 bases at J, leaving 3 bases unmatched. The CDR3 region has the DNA TGTGCCAGCAGTCGTACTAGCGGGAGCTCCTACAATGAGCAGTTCTTC. It encodes CASSRTSGSSYNEQFF.

The chain employs TRBV19 and TRBJ2-2; 9 positions match TRBD1. V lost 7 bases, J lost 2 bases, and 2 bases stayed unmatched. CDR1 is LNHDA and CDR2 is SQIVND in the germline V gene (reference sequence). The CDR3 is made up of 14 amino acids. The DNA of the CDR3 is TGTGCCAGTAAGGGACAGGGAAACACCGGGGAGCTGTTTTTT. It encodes CASKGQGNTGELFF. Drawing the rest from reference TRBV19 and TRBJ2-2, the complete variable domain is DGGITQSPKYLFRKEGQNVTLSCEQNLNHDAMYWYRQDPGQGLRLIYYSQIVNDFQKGDIAEGYSVSREKKESFPLTVTSAQKNPTAFYLCASKGQGNTGELFFGEGSRLTVL.

The gene calls are TRBV5-1 and TRBJ1-2; 7 bases align to TRBD1. The CDR3 spans 16 residues. V trimming: 3 bases; J trimming: 2 bases; junction bases outside the gene matches: 10. CDR1 is SGHRS, CDR2 YFSETQ, per germline. In nucleotides, the CDR3 is TGCGCCAGCAGCTCGGGGGACAGCTCAACGAACTATGGCTACACCTTC. This codes for CASSSGDSSTNYGYTF.

V is TRBV29-1 and J is TRBJ1-1; D is perhaps TRBD1 (5 bases). Trimming removed 6 bases from V and 5 bases from J, with 19 bases in between. Germline-derived CDR1 and CDR2 are SQVTM and ANQGSEA. CDR3 length: 14 amino acids. CDR3: CSVGGARGVTEAFF. The CDR3 DNA reads as TGCAGCGTGGGGGGTGCAAGGGGTGTGACTGAAGCTTTCTTT. The full variable domain, completed using reference TRBV29-1 and TRBJ1-1, is SAVISQKPSRDICQRGTSLTIQCQVDSQVTMMFWYRQQPGQSLTLIATANQGSEATYESGFVIDKFPISRPNLTFSTLTVSNMSPEDSSIYLCSVGGARGVTEAFFGQGTRLTVV.

The chain couples TRBV27 to TRBJ1-1; tentative D call: TRBD1 (6 bases). V was cut by 5 bases and J by 6 bases, with 16 bases left in between. The germline CDR1 and CDR2 sequences are MNHEY and SMNVEV (reference sequence). The CDR3 totals 14 residues. CDR3 protein: CASSPQGEGSEAFF. The CDR3, as DNA: TGTGCCAGCAGTCCACAGGGAGAGGGCTCTGAAGCTTTCTTT.